This T cell receptor beta chain was profiled in a study of cytomegalovirus exposure and HLA in healthy donors. Germline loops: CDR1 PRHDT, CDR2 FYEKMQ (reference sequence). The ends lost 4 bases at V and 7 bases at J; junction bases unmatched: 5. This CDR3 is built from 13 residues. Both 60 Vbeta primers and 13 Jbeta primers went into the PCR. Measured with immunoSEQ multiplex PCR; TCRdb has only the in-frame clones, and not every one. Among over 150,000 clones listed, 65% to 80% were seen once. The TCR originated in a man aged 35 to 55 in good health and CMV-seronegative. This chain connects TRBV13 to TRBJ1-2; TRBD1 agrees at 8 bases. What was sequenced was PBMCs. The CDR3 reads CASSYGQGTGYTF. CDR3 in DNA: TGTGCCAGCAGCTACGGACAGGGAACTGGCTACACCTTC.